This T cell receptor beta chain derives from a study of shared clonotypes between healthy human individuals. Germline CDR1 SQVTM, CDR2 ANQGSEA. The CDR3 runs to 17 residues. J lost 0 bases, V lost 6 bases, and 12 bases had no gene match. As to this clone: Antigen specificity is unknown.

The study, taken as a whole, reports: Sharing across four donors was highest in naive CD4 (around 5%) and lowest in memory CD8 (roughly 0.4%). Naive subsets typically showed greater estimated richness than memory subsets.

Positive CCR7 selection of CD45RO-negative cells yielded the naive CD8 cells, and terminally differentiated effector memory CD45RA+ cells were excluded. Several immunoSEQ plates held equal portions of the genomic DNA taken from each subset. The assay was immunoSEQ multiplex PCR, and TCRdb's table has in-frame clones only and misses some. The sample has 1.5 million to 2.5 million clones, about 95% seen once. The sequence was collected from a man in his late teens or twenties in good health. V gene TRBV29-1 combines with J gene TRBJ2-3, with 10 bases fitting TRBD2. Input material: naive CD8+ T cells sorted from blood. The CDR3 DNA is TGCAGCGTCTCCGGGACTAGCGTAGCAGCTAGCACAGATACGCAGTATTTT. Its translation is CSVSGTSVAASTDTQYF.